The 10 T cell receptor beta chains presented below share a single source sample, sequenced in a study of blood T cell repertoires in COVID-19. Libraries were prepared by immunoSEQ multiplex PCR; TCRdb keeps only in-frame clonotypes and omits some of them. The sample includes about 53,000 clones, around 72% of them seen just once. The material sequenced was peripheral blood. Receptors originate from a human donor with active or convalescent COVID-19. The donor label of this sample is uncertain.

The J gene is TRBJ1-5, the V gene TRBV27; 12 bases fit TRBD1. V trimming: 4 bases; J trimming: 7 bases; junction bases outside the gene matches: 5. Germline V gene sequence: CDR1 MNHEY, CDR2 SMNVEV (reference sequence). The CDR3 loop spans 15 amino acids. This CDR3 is CASSSGTGGLQPQHF. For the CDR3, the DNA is TGTGCCAGCAGTTCCGGGACAGGGGGCTTGCAGCCCCAGCATTTT.

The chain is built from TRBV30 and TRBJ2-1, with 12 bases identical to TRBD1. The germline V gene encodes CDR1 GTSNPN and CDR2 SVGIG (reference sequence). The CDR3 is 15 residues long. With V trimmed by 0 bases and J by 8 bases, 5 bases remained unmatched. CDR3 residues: CAWSVRDRGLDEQFF. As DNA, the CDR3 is TGTGCCTGGAGTGTCCGGGACAGGGGGCTCGATGAGCAGTTCTTC.

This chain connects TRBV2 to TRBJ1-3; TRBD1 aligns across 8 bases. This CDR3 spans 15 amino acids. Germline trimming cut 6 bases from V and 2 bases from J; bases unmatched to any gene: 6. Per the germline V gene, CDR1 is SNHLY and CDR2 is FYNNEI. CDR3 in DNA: TGTGCCAGCAGCGCAAGGACAGGGACTGGAAACACCATATATTTT. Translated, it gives CASSARTGTGNTIYF.

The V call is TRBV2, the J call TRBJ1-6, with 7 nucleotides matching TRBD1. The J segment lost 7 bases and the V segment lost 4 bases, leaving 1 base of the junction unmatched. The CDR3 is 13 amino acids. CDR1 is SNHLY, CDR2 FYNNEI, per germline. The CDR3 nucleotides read TGTGCCAGCAGTGGACAGGGAAATTCACCCCTCCACTTT. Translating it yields CASSGQGNSPLHF.

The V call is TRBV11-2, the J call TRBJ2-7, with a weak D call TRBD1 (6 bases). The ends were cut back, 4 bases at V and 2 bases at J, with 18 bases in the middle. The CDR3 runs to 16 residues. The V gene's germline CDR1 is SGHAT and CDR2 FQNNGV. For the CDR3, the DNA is TGTGCCAGCAGCTCCCAACCGAGACAGGCAGCCTACGAGCAGTACTTC. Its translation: CASSSQPRQAAYEQYF.

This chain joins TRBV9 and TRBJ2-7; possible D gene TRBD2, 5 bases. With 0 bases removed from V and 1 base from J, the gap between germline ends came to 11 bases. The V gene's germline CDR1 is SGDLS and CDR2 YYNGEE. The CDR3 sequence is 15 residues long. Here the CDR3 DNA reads TGTGCCAGCAGCGTAGCTCGACGGGGTTCCTACGAGCAGTACTTC. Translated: CASSVARRGSYEQYF.

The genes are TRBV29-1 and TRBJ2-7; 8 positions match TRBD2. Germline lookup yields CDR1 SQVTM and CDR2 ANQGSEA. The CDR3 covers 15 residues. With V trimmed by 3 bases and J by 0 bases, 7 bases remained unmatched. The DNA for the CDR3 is TGCAGCGTTGAGGGGATAGCGGGACCCTCCTACGAGCAGTACTTC. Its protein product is CSVEGIAGPSYEQYF.

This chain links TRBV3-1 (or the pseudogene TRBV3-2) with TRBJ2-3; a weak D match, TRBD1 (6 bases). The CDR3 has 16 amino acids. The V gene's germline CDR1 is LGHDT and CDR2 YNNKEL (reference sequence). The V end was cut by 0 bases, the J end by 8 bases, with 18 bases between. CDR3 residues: CASSQEGGTRVGTQYF. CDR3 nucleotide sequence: TGTGCCAGCAGCCAAGAAGGGGGTACTCGCGTTGGTACGCAGTATTTT.

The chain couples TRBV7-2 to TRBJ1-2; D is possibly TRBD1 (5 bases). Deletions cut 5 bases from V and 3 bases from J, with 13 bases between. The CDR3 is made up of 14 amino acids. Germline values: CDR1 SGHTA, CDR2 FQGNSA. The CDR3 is CASSPGPQDYGYTF. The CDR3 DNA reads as TGTGCCAGCAGCCCGGGCCCACAGGACTATGGCTACACCTTC.

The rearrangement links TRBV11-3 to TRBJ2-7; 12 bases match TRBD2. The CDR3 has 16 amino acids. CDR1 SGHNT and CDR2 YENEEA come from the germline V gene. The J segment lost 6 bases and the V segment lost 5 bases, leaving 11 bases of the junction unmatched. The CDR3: CASSLAGASGRGEQYF. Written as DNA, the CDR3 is TGTGCCAGCAGCCTCGCAGGGGCTAGCGGGAGGGGCGAGCAGTACTTC.